A selection of T cell receptor beta chains follows, all from one sample in a study of blood T cell repertoires in COVID-19. Some clones are missing from TCRdb's copy, which holds only in-frame ones; the method was immunoSEQ multiplex PCR. The sample includes about 200,000 clones, 80% to 90% of them seen just once. The sample taken for sequencing was peripheral blood. Every receptor here comes from a human donor in a cohort sampled during active COVID-19. Both conserved end residues are part of each CDR3. A D gene is named only where the DNA matches it firmly. Some rows have no size entry. The others give once, few or many, or a class for an expanded clone.

V gene	clone size	D gene	J gene	CDR3 protein	CDR3 DNA
TRBV28	-	-	TRBJ2-7	CASSLIGTTTYEQYF	TGTGCCAGCAGTTTAATCGGGACAACTACCTACGAGCAGTACTTC
TRBV21-1	-	-	TRBJ1-2	CASSKALSGYGYGYTF	TGTGCCAGCAGCAAAGCGCTTTCCGGGTACGGCTATGGCTACACCTTC
TRBV25-1	-	-	TRBJ2-1	CASSGLQGLGSYNEQFF	TGTGCCAGCAGTGGACTTCAGGGCTTAGGCTCCTACAATGAGCAGTTCTTC
TRBV7-9	-	TRBD1	TRBJ1-2	CASSEMMDREYSGYTF	TGTGCCAGCAGCGAAATGATGGACAGGGAGTATAGTGGCTACACCTTC
TRBV11-2	-	TRBD2	TRBJ2-7	CASSSTSGIYEQYF	TGTGCCAGCAGTTCTACTAGCGGGATCTACGAGCAGTACTTC
TRBV7-2	-	TRBD1	TRBJ2-5	CASSPGARGETQYF	TGTGCCAGCAGCCCAGGGGCCAGGGGGGAGACCCAGTACTTC
TRBV5-6	-	-	TRBJ2-2	CASKPLGADGELFF	TGTGCCAGCAAACCTCTGGGGGCGGACGGGGAGCTGTTTTTT
TRBV14	once	TRBD2	TRBJ2-7	CASSQGRLARTYEQYF	TGTGCCAGCAGCCAAGGCCGACTAGCGCGGACCTACGAGCAGTACTTC
TRBV7-2	-	-	TRBJ2-5	CASSPYGTQETQYF	TGTGCCAGCAGCCCATACGGGACACAGGAGACCCAGTACTTC
TRBV7-9	few	-	TRBJ2-5	CASSLGGQLSETQYF	TGTGCCAGCAGCTTAGGGGGGCAGTTGAGTGAGACCCAGTACTTC
TRBV7-2	-	-	TRBJ2-3	CASSRGALGTDTQYF	TGTGCCAGCAGCCGGGGGGCCCTCGGCACAGATACGCAGTATTTT
TRBV11-2	-	-	TRBJ1-1	CASSPDGAREFSEAFF	TGTGCCAGCAGCCCGGATGGAGCTAGAGAGTTTAGTGAAGCTTTCTTT
TRBV27	-	-	TRBJ2-3	CPGERLDTQYF	TGTCCAGGGGAAAGACTAGATACGCAGTATTTT
TRBV10-3	-	-	TRBJ2-7	CAISERGYEQYF	TGTGCCATCAGTGAGCGGGGGTACGAGCAGTACTTC
TRBV6-1	few	TRBD2	TRBJ2-1	CASSEAPLPGGDYDNEQFF	TGTGCCAGCAGTGAAGCGCCCCTCCCGGGGGGGGACTACGACAATGAGCAGTTCTTC
TRBV5-6	-	-	TRBJ1-5	CASSLFTGAGNQPQHF	TGTGCCAGCAGCCTCTTCACTGGGGCGGGGAATCAGCCCCAGCATTTT
TRBV6-5	-	-	TRBJ2-6	CASSRRDSGANVLTF	TGTGCCAGCAGTCGACGGGACTCTGGGGCCAACGTCCTGACTTTC